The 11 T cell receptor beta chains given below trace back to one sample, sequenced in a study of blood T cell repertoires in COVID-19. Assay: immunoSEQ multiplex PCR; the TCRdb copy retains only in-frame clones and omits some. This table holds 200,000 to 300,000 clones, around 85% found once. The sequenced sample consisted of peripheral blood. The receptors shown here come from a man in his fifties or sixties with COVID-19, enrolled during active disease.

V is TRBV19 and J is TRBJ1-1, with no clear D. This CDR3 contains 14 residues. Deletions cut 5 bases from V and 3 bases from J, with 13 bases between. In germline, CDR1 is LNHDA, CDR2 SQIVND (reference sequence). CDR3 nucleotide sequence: TGTGCCAGTAGTGAGGCGGCGTATGACACTGAAGCTTTCTTT. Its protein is CASSEAAYDTEAFF.

CDR3 protein: CASSLLGGNQPQHF. CDR3 bases: TGTGCCAGCAGTTTATTAGGAGGCAATCAGCCCCAGCATTTT. The rearrangement joins TRBV27 to TRBJ1-5, with D unresolved. V was shortened by 1 base and J by 2 bases, with 6 bases between the two germline ends. CDR1 MNHEY and CDR2 SMNVEV come from the germline V gene (reference sequence). The CDR3 loop spans 14 amino acids.

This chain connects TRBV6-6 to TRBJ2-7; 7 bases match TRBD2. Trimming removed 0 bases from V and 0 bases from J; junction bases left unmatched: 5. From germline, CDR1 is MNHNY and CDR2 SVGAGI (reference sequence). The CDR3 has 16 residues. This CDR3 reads CASSYSPLADSYEQYF. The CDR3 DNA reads TGTGCCAGCAGTTACTCTCCCCTAGCGGACTCCTACGAGCAGTACTTC.

The CDR3 sequence: CSATHYRIQGDYGYTF. The CDR3 DNA reads TGCAGCGCCACCCACTATCGAATACAGGGGGACTATGGCTACACCTTC. The chain recombines TRBV29-1 with TRBJ1-2; TRBD1 matches 8 bases. Germline lookup yields CDR1 SQVTM and CDR2 ANQGSEA. The CDR3 totals 16 residues. Germline trimming cut 7 bases from V and 3 bases from J; bases unmatched to any gene: 16.

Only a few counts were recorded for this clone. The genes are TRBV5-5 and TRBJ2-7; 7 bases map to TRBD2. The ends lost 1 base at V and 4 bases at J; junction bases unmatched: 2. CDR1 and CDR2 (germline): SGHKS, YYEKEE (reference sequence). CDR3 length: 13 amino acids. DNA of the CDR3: TGTGCCAGCAGCTTGCCCGGGAGGTACGAGCAGTACTTC. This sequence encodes CASSLPGRYEQYF.

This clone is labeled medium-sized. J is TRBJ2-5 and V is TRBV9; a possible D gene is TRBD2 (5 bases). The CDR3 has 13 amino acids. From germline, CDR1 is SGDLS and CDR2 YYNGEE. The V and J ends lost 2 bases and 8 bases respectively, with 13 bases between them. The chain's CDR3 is CASSVGSPGTQYF. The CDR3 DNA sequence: TGTGCCAGCAGCGTGGGGAGTCCTGGAACCCAGTACTTC.

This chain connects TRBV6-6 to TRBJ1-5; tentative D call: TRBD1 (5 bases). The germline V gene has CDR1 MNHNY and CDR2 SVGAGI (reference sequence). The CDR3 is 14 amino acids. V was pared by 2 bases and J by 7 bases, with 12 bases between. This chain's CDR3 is CASSYPQGGQPQHF. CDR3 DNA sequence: TGTGCCAGCAGTTACCCGCAGGGAGGCCAGCCCCAGCATTTT.

The CDR3 DNA sequence: TGTGCCAGCTCACCACTCCGGGACAGGGGATATAATTCACCCCTCCACTTT. Amino acids: CASSPLRDRGYNSPLHF. This chain connects TRBV18 to TRBJ1-6; 10 bases fit TRBD1. CDR1 and CDR2 (germline): KGHSH, LQKENI. This CDR3 has 17 residues. Trimming took 1 base from V and 4 from J; bases not matched to a gene: 4.

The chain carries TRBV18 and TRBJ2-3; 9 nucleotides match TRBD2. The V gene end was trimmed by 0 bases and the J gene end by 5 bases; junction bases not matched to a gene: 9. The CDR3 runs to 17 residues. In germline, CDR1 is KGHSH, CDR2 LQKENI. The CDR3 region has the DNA TGTGCCAGCTCACCACCTCCCTCGGCGGGGGGGCGAGATACGCAGTATTTT. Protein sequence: CASSPPPSAGGRDTQYF.

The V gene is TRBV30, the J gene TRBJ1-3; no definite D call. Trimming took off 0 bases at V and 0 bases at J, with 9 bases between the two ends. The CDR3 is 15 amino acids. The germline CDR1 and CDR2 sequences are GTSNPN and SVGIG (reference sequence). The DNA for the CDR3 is TGTGCCTGGAGTGTAAGGAGGAGCTCTGGAAACACCATATATTTT. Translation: CAWSVRRSSGNTIYF.

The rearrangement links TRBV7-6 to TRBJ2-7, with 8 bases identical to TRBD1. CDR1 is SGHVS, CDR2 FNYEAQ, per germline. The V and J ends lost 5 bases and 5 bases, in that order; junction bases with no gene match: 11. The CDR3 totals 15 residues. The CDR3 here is CASSVLGQVGDEQYF. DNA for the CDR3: TGTGCCAGCAGCGTTCTGGGACAGGTAGGGGACGAGCAGTACTTC. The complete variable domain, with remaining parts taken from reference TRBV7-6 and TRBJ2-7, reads GAGVSQSPRYKVTKRGQDVALRCDPISGHVSLYWYRQALGQGPEFLTYFNYEAQQDKSGLPNDRFSAERPEGSISTLTIQRTEQRDSAMYRCASSVLGQVGDEQYFGPGTRLTVT.